These T cell receptor beta chains were read from a single sample in a study of vaccination effects on CD4 cells after COVID-19. These TCRs' antigens remain unknown. Data came from immunoSEQ multiplex PCR; TCRdb stores just in-frame clones and leaves some out. The sample consists of 70,000 or so clones, more than 65% of them appearing once. Sample: CD4+ T cells from PBMCs cultured with HIV peptides, taken before COVID-19 vaccination. The source of these receptors is a human donor who had a prior SARS-CoV-2 infection. Each CDR3 is given with its conserved first and last residue. D genes are given only for firm matches. Rows give clone size only sometimes, using once, few, many, or a class for an expanded clone.

abundance,d_gene,j_gene,v_gene,CDR3nt,CDR3aa
-,-,TRBJ2-2,TRBV5-1,TGCGCCAGCAGCTTGGTCGCGGGGCCGAACACCGGGGAGCTGTTTTTT,CASSLVAGPNTGELFF
-,-,TRBJ1-2,TRBV11-3,TGTGCCAGCAGCTTAGGCTCGGGGAGCCGGGGGTGCACCTTC,CASSLGSGSRGCTF
-,TRBD1,TRBJ2-1,TRBV7-2,TGTGCCAGCAGCCTCCGACAGGGGGCCTCTGAGCAGTTCTTC,CASSLRQGASEQFF
-,-,TRBJ2-1,TRBV2,TGTGCCAGCAGTGGGTATGGGCTTATCTCCTACAATGAGCAGTTCTTC,CASSGYGLISYNEQFF
-,-,TRBJ2-7,TRBV2,TGTGCCAGCAGTGATCAGGGGGGAGGTTACGAGCAGTACTTC,CASSDQGGGYEQYF
-,TRBD1,TRBJ1-2,TRBV7-8,TGTGCCAGCACCTCAGTATTAGGGACAGGGACCTATGGCTACACCTTC,CASTSVLGTGTYGYTF
-,TRBD2,TRBJ2-1,TRBV30,TGTGCCTGGAGTGTCGGGGTAGCGGGGGGCAATGAGCAGTTCTTC,CAWSVGVAGGNEQFF
few,-,TRBJ1-3,TRBV5-4,TGTGCCAGCAGCTTGGGGCACGACGGGGGCCACGGAAACACCATATATTTT,CASSLGHDGGHGNTIYF
once,-,TRBJ1-5,TRBV30,TGTGCCTGGAGTAGGACAACACATAGCAATCAGCCCCAGCATTTT,CAWSRTTHSNQPQHF
-,TRBD2,TRBJ2-1,TRBV7-2,TGTGCCAGCAGCTTGGCTGGGGCGGGAGGGTCTTATGAGCAGTTCTTC,CASSLAGAGGSYEQFF
few,-,TRBJ1-1,TRBV7-9,TGTGCCAGCAGCTTGGGCCAGGCGGGCGAAGCTTTCTTT,CASSLGQAGEAFF
-,TRBD1,TRBJ2-3,TRBV20-1,TGCAGTGCTAGTGACAGGGAAAGTTTGTATTTT,CSASDRESLYF
-,TRBD2,TRBJ2-7,TRBV2,TGTGCCAGCGAGACTAGCGGGAGAGAGCAGTACTTC,CASETSGREQYF
once,TRBD1,TRBJ2-1,TRBV7-2,TGTGCCAGCAGCTTATCCTACAGGGGGAATGAGCAGTTCTTC,CASSLSYRGNEQFF
-,-,TRBJ2-7,TRBV5-6,TGTGCCAGCAGCTTGGGCGTGGGGGCAAGCTACGAGCAGTACTTC,CASSLGVGASYEQYF
once,-,TRBJ1-3,TRBV19,TGTGCCAGTAGTATAGATGGGCCGTCTAGGGGAAACACCATATATTTT,CASSIDGPSRGNTIYF
-,-,TRBJ1-2,TRBV4-3,TGCGCCAGCAGCCGGGCATGGGGGCCCACCTATGGCTACACCTTC,CASSRAWGPTYGYTF
-,-,TRBJ1-4,TRBV7-8,TGTGCCAGCAGCTTAGCAATCTCAACTAATGAAAAACTGTTTTTT,CASSLAISTNEKLFF
-,-,TRBJ1-4,TRBV5-1,TGCGCCAGCAGCCTGGGAGGGGCAGCAACTAATGAAAAACTGTTTTTT,CASSLGGAATNEKLFF
few,TRBD1,TRBJ1-5,TRBV18,TGTGCCAGCTCCAAACCCGGGACAGGGGGAGGTCAGCCCCAGCATTTT,CASSKPGTGGGQPQHF
-,-,TRBJ2-3,TRBV5-4,TGTGCCAGCAGCTTTCGGGTGGGGGGGCCGGTAGATACGCAGTATTTT,CASSFRVGGPVDTQYF
-,TRBD1,TRBJ2-4,TRBV7-9,TGTGCCAGCAGCCCAAAGTTCGGGACAGGGGAAAACATTCAGTACTTC,CASSPKFGTGENIQYF
-,TRBD1,TRBJ2-3,TRBV14,TGTGCCAGCAGCCCGCATACCGGACAGGGCCCTCTGGATCCGCCAGATACGCAGTATTTT,CASSPHTGQGPLDPPDTQYF
few,-,TRBJ1-2,TRBV7-2,TGTGCCAGCAGCTTAATTTTTTCTGCAAACTATGGCTACACCTTC,CASSLIFSANYGYTF
-,TRBD2,TRBJ2-1,TRBV5-1,TGCGCCAGCAGCTTGGGAGCGGGGTCGGGGTACAATGAGCAGTTCTTC,CASSLGAGSGYNEQFF
-,-,TRBJ2-7,TRBV9,TGTGCCAGCAGCGTAGACCCGGGCTACGAGCAGTACTTC,CASSVDPGYEQYF
-,-,TRBJ2-6,TRBV18,TGTGCCAGCTCAGGAGACAGCCACACTGGGGCCAACGTCCTGACTTTC,CASSGDSHTGANVLTF
-,TRBD1,TRBJ2-7,TRBV5-1,TGCGCCAGCAGCCCGGACAGGGGGGGCTACGAGCAGTACTTC,CASSPDRGGYEQYF
-,TRBD2,TRBJ2-7,TRBV5-1,TGCGCCAGCAGCCGCAGCGGGGACCTTCCATACGAGCAGTACTTC,CASSRSGDLPYEQYF
-,-,TRBJ2-5,TRBV10-1,TGCGCCAGCAGTGAGTCTGTGGGGCACCAAGAGACCCAGTACTTC,CASSESVGHQETQYF
-,-,TRBJ2-1,TRBV7-3,TGTGCCAGCAGCCCACGAGGGGTCAATGAGCAGTTCTTC,CASSPRGVNEQFF
few,-,TRBJ1-2,TRBV7-9,TGTGCCAGCAGCTTAGAGGGCCATGGCTACACCTTC,CASSLEGHGYTF
-,-,TRBJ2-1,TRBV9,TGTGCCAGCAGCACCGACATACGCTCCTACAATGAGCAGTTCTTC,CASSTDIRSYNEQFF
-,TRBD2,TRBJ2-2,TRBV19,TGTGCCGCAGGAGGCCGGACTAGCGGGGGGACCGGGGAGCTGTTTTTT,CAAGGRTSGGTGELFF
-,-,TRBJ1-2,TRBV6-2/TRBV6-3,TGTGCCAGCAGTTACAGGGGTATATATGGCTACACCTTC,CASSYRGIYGYTF
-,-,TRBJ2-5,TRBV5-1,TGCGCCAGCAGGGACGCCCGGCGTGTGGAGACCCAGTACTTC,CASRDARRVETQYF
once,-,TRBJ2-4,TRBV5-1,TGCGCCAGCAGCTGGGGAAGCTTAGCCAAAAACATTCAGTACTTC,CASSWGSLAKNIQYF
-,TRBD2,TRBJ2-5,TRBV18,TGTGCCAGCTCAGTAGCGGGAGGGCCTGATGAGACCCAGTACTTC,CASSVAGGPDETQYF
-,TRBD2,TRBJ2-3,TRBV15,TGTGCCACCAGCAGAGTAGCTAGCGGGAGTGCATTAGATACGCAGTATTTT,CATSRVASGSALDTQYF
-,-,TRBJ2-7,TRBV7-2,TGTGCCAGCAGTCGGTTGGGGAGCTCCTACGAGCAGTACTTC,CASSRLGSSYEQYF
-,TRBD1,TRBJ2-7,TRBV7-2,TGTGCCAGCACTCTCCAGGGGACAGGGCACTACGAGCAGTACTTC,CASTLQGTGHYEQYF
-,-,TRBJ2-3,TRBV29-1,TGCAGCGCCTCCCTTGGGGCTAGATGGTCTGCAGATACGCAGTATTTT,CSASLGARWSADTQYF
-,-,TRBJ2-5,TRBV18,TGTGCCAGCTCACTTGGGTACCAAGAGACCCAGTACTTC,CASSLGYQETQYF
-,TRBD1,TRBJ2-1,TRBV24-1,TGTGCCACCAGTGAAAATACAGGGGGTATTCTCGGTGAGCAGTTCTTC,CATSENTGGILGEQFF
-,TRBD1,TRBJ1-3,TRBV5-1,TGCGCCAGCAGCTTGATTCAGGGGGCAACTGGAAACACCATATATTTT,CASSLIQGATGNTIYF
once,-,TRBJ2-7,TRBV2,TGTGCCAGCAAGTTCGCCTCTCCCGAGCAGTACTTC,CASKFASPEQYF
-,-,TRBJ2-7,TRBV7-3,TGTGCCAGCAGCGCCGACGGTTCCTACGAGCAGTACTTC,CASSADGSYEQYF
-,-,TRBJ1-5,TRBV15,TGTGCCACCAGCAGAGATCCGGACAGACCCCAGCCCCAGCATTTT,CATSRDPDRPQPQHF
-,TRBD1,TRBJ1-4,TRBV18,TGTGCCAGCTCACGTACCGGGACAGGATATGAAAAACTGTTTTTT,CASSRTGTGYEKLFF
-,-,TRBJ1-4,TRBV6-5,TGTGCCAGCAGTCACAGTGGGACTAATGAAAAACTGTTTTTT,CASSHSGTNEKLFF
once,-,TRBJ1-1,TRBV4-2,TGTGCCAGCAGCCAAAGTAGTGGAATAGGAAATAATGAAGCTTTCTTT,CASSQSSGIGNNEAFF
-,-,TRBJ2-7,TRBV7-9,TGTGCCAGCAGCTTAACCAGGAGCTCCTACGAGCAGTACTTC,CASSLTRSSYEQYF
-,-,TRBJ2-3,TRBV9,TGTGCCAGCAGCGTGGGACTTGGCACAGATACGCAGTATTTT,CASSVGLGTDTQYF
-,-,TRBJ1-5,TRBV2,TGTGCCAGCAGTGAAGACGTCGGTCAGCCCCAGCATTTT,CASSEDVGQPQHF
once,-,TRBJ1-6,TRBV7-2,TGTGCCAGCAGCTTAGTCCAGGGGCGTTCACCCCTCCACTTT,CASSLVQGRSPLHF